This record concerns one T cell receptor (beta chain) sequence. Other DNA variants within this sample encode the same CDR3. V lost 5 bases, J lost 2 bases, and 2 bases stayed unmatched. The CDR3 has 14 amino acids. Germline V gene data show CDR1 as MNHEY and CDR2 as SMNVEV (reference sequence). Method: immunoSEQ multiplex PCR; TCRdb's copy keeps in-frame clones and lacks some. Of 250,000 to 300,000 clones detected, about nine tenths appear once; the ten largest clones hold about 1.1%. The entry originates in a study of blood T cell repertoires in COVID-19. Study-wide context: The United States, Italy and Spain supplied acute and convalescent COVID-19 samples.

Everyone who took part was 18 to 89 years old, and they came from roughly 25 US areas. Assignment of participants to cohorts was predicated upon participant-reported clinical history. Donors in Cohort 3 counted as recovered after two negative PCRs, clearance, or symptom resolution. The chain employs TRBV27 and TRBJ1-2; 10 bases align to TRBD1. The origin of this receptor is a woman aged 25-40 years who had recovered from COVID-19. Sequenced material: PBMCs or T cells enriched from blood (not recorded which). The CDR3 DNA is TGTGCCAGCAGTCCGACAGGGGGCAACTATGGCTACACCTTC. It specifies CASSPTGGNYGYTF.